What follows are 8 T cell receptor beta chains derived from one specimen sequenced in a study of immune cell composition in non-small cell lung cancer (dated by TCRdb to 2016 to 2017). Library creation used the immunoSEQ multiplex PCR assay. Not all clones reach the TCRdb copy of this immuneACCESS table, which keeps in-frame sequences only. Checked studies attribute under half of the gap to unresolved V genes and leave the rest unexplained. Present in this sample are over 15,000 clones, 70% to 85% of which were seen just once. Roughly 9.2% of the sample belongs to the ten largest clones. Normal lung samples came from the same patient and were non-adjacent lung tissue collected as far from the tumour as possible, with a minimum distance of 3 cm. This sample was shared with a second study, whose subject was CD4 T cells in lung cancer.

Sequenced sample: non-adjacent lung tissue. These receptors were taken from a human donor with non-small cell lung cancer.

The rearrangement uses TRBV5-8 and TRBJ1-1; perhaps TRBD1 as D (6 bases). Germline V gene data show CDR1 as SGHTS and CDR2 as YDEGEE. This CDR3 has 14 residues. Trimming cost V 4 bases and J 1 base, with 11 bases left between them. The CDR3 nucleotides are TGTGCCAGCAGCCGAGGGGGAAGGAACACTGAAGCTTTCTTT. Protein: CASSRGGRNTEAFF.

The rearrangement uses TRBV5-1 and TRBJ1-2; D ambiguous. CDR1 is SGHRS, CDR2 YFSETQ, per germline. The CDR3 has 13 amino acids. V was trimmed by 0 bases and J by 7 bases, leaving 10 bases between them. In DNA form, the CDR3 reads TGCGCCAGCAGCTTGGAAGGACCTAGTGGCTACACCTTC. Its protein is CASSLEGPSGYTF. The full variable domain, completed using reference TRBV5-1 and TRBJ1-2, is KAGVTQTPRYLIKTRGQQVTLSCSPISGHRSVSWYQQTPGQGLQFLFEYFSETQRNKGNFPGRFSGRQFSNSRSEMNVSTLELGDSALYLCASSLEGPSGYTFGSGTRLTVV.

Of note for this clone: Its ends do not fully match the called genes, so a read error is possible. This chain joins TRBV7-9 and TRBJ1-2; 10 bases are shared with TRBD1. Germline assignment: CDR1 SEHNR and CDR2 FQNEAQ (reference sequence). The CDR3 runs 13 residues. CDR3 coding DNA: TGTGCCAGCAGCTTGGGACAGGGGACTGGTTTGGCCTTC. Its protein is CASSLGQGTGLAF.

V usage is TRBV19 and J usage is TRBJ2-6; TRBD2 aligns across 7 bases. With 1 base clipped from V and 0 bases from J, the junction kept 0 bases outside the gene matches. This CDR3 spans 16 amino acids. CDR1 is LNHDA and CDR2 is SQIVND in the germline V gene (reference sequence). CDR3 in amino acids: CASSIAGGSGANVLTF. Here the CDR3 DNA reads TGTGCCAGTAGTATAGCGGGGGGCTCTGGGGCCAACGTCCTGACTTTC.

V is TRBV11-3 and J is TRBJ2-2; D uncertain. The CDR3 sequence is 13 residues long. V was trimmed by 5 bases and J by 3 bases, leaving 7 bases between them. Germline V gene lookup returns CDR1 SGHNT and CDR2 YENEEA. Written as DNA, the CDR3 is TGTGCCAGCAGCCGAGATGACACCGGGGAGCTGTTTTTT. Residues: CASSRDDTGELFF.

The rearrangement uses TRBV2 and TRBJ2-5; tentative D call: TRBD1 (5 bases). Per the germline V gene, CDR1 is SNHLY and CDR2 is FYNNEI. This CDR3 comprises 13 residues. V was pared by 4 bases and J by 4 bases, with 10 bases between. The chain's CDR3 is CASSVGVRETQYF. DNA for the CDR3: TGTGCCAGCAGTGTAGGGGTAAGAGAGACCCAGTACTTC.

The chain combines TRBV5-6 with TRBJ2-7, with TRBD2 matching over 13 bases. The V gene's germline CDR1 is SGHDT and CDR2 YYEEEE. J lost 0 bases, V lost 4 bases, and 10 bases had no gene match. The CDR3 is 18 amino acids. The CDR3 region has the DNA TGTGCCAGCAGCAGACCGGGACTAGCGGGGCCGAGCTCCTACGAGCAGTACTTC. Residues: CASSRPGLAGPSSYEQYF.

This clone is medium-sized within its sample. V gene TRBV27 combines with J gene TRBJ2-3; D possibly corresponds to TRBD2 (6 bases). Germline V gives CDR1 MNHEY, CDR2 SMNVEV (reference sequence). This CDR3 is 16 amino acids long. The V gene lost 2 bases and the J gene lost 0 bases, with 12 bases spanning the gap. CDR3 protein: CASSLRRGVSTDTQYF. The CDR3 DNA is TGTGCCAGCAGTTTAAGGCGCGGGGTTAGCACAGATACGCAGTATTTT.